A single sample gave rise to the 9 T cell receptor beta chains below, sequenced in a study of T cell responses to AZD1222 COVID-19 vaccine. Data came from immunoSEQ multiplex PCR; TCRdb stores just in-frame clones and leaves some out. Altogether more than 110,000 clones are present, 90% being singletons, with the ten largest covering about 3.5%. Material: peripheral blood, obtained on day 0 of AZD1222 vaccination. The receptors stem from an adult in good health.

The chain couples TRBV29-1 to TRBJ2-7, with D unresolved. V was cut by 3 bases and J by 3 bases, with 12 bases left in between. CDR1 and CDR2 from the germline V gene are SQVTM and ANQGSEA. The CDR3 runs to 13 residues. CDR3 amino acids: CSVEWGVGYEQYF. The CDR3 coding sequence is TGCAGCGTTGAGTGGGGTGTGGGCTACGAGCAGTACTTC.

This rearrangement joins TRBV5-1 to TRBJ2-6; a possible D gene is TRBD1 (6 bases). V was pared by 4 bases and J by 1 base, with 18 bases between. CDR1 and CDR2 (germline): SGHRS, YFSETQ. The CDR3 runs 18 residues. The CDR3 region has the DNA TGCGCCAGCAGCCAGGATGCCACAGGGACGTCTGGGGCCAACGTCCTGACTTTC. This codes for CASSQDATGTSGANVLTF.

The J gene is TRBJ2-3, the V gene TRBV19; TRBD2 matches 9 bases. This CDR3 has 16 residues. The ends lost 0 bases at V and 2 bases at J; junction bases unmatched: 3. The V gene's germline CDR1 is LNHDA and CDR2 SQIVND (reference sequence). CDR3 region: CASSIDSGGITDTQYF. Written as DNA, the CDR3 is TGTGCCAGTAGTATAGATAGCGGGGGTATCACAGATACGCAGTATTTT.

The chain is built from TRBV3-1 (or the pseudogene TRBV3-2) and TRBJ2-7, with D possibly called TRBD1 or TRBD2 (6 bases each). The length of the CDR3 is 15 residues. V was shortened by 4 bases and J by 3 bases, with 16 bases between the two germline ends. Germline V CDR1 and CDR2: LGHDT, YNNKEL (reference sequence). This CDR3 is CASSRPGAGGYEQYF. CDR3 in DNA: TGTGCCAGCAGCCGTCCGGGGGCGGGTGGCTACGAGCAGTACTTC.

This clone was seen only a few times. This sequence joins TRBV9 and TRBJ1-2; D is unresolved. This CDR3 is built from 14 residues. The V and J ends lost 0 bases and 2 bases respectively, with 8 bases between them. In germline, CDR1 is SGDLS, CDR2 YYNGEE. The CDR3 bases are TGTGCCAGCAGCGTAGGCCAGGACAACTATGGCTACACCTTC. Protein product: CASSVGQDNYGYTF.

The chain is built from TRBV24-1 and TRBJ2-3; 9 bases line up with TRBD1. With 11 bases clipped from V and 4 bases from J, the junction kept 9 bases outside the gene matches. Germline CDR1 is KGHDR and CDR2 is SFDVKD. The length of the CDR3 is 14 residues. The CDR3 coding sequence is TGTGCCATCTCTACAGGGGGCATCGCAGATACGCAGTATTTT. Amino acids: CAISTGGIADTQYF.

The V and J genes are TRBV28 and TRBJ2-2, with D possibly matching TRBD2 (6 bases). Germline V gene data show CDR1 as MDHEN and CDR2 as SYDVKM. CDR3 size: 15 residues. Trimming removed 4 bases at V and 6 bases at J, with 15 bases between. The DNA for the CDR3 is TGTGCCAGCAGTTACGGCCGGGAGATAGCCGGGGAGCTGTTTTTT. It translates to CASSYGREIAGELFF.

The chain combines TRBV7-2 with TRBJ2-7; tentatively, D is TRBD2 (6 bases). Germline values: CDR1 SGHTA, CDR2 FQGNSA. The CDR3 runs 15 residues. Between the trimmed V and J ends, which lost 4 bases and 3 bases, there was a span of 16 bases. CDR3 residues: CASSSVDTEGYEQYF. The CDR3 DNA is TGTGCCAGCAGCTCAGTAGATACGGAGGGCTACGAGCAGTACTTC. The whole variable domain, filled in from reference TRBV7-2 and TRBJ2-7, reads GAGVSQSPSNKVTEKGKDVELRCDPISGHTALYWYRQSLGQGLEFLIYFQGNSAPDKSGLPSDRFSAERTGGSVSTLTIQRTQQEDSAVYLCASSSVDTEGYEQYFGPGTRLTVT.

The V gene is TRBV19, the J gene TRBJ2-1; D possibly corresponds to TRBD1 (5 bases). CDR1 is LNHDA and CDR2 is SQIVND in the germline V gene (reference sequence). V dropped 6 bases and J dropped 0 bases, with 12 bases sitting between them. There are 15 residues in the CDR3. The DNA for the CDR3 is TGTGCCAGTAGGATAACAGGTAACTCCTACAATGAGCAGTTCTTC. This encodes CASRITGNSYNEQFF.